The text below deals with one T cell receptor (beta chain). This sample stems from a study of blood T cells in healthy people across ages. Trimming at V came to 4 bases and at J to 6 bases, leaving 8 bases not matched to a gene. CDR1 is SGHRS, CDR2 YFSETQ, per germline. This CDR3 contains 14 residues. A sample-barcoded 5' primer and a J-beta primer mix were used in a second PCR of roughly 6 to 12 cycles. Sequencing recovered at least 3 million CDR3-containing paired-end reads from each sample. From the 5' RACE reads, TCRdb called clonotypes with MiXCR, one entry per CDR3 protein. The sample contains 1.6 million or so distinct CDR3 sequences, about 31% of which appear only once.

Input material: blood. The receptor was derived from a woman in her 30s in good health. The chain combines TRBV5-1 with TRBJ1-2, with TRBD1 identical over 8 bases. In nucleotides, the CDR3 is TGCGCCAGCAGCGAGGGGCAGGGGGCGAATGGCTACACCTTC. It translates to CASSEGQGANGYTF.